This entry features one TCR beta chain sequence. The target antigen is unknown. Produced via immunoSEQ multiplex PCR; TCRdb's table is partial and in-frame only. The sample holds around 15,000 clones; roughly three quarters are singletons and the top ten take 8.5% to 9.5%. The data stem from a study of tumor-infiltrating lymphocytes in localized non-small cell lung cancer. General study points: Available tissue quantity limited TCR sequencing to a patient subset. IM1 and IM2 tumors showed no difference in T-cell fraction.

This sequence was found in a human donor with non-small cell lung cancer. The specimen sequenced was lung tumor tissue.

CDR3 sequence: CASSETPTGNTEAFF. In DNA form, the CDR3 reads TGTGCCAGCAGTGAAACCCCGACGGGGAACACTGAAGCTTTCTTT. This chain links TRBV2 with TRBJ1-1; D uncertain. The CDR3 is made up of 15 amino acids. Trimming cost V 2 bases and J 1 base, with 11 bases left between them. Germline V CDR1 and CDR2: SNHLY, FYNNEI.